What follows are 18 T cell receptor beta chains derived from one specimen sequenced in a study of blood T cell repertoires in COVID-19 (dated by TCRdb to the early 2020s). Library construction relied on the immunoSEQ multiplex PCR assay. Sourced from immuneACCESS, this table was stored by TCRdb with only in-frame sequences that have V and J called. A share of the clones is absent; for the studies checked, an unresolved V gene accounts for under half, and the remainder has no known explanation. The sample data list 120,000 or so clones, and around 80% of these were observed just once. More than 1.5% of the sample lies in the top ten. Input material: peripheral blood. The receptors were sampled from an older man with acute or convalescent COVID-19.

This sequence joins TRBV4-2 and TRBJ2-5; 15 bases match TRBD2. CDR1 and CDR2 from the germline V gene are LGHNA and YNFKEQ. The junction had 4 bases not matched to a gene; V was cut back by 3 bases and J by 2 bases. This CDR3 has 17 residues. The CDR3 loop reads CASSQDGLAGGQETQYF. CDR3 DNA sequence: TGTGCCAGCAGCCAGGATGGACTAGCGGGGGGGCAAGAGACCCAGTACTTC.

The chain employs TRBV6-6 and TRBJ1-5; 7 bases are a match to TRBD1. Germline values: CDR1 MNHNY, CDR2 SVGAGI (reference sequence). The CDR3 has 14 residues. The J segment lost 7 bases and the V segment lost 3 bases, leaving 6 bases of the junction unmatched. DNA for the CDR3: TGTGCCAGCAGTTATAGGACAGGCGGCCAGCCCCAGCATTTT. It specifies CASSYRTGGQPQHF.

This chain joins TRBV11-2 and TRBJ1-2, with 7 bases aligning to TRBD1. J gave up 2 bases and V 3 bases, and 12 bases lay outside the gene matches. In germline, CDR1 is SGHAT, CDR2 FQNNGV. The CDR3 runs to 17 residues. The CDR3 sequence is CASSFLAQTGVNYGYTF. CDR3 nucleotides: TGTGCCAGCAGCTTCCTCGCCCAAACAGGGGTAAACTATGGCTACACCTTC.

This chain joins TRBV4-2 and TRBJ2-7; D might be TRBD1 (7 bases). Germline V gene sequence: CDR1 LGHNA, CDR2 YNFKEQ. The CDR3 has 15 amino acids. Deletions cut 0 bases from V and 3 bases from J, with 12 bases between. The CDR3 sequence: CASSQDPRGDYEQYF. In nucleotides, the CDR3 is TGTGCCAGCAGCCAAGATCCCAGGGGGGACTACGAGCAGTACTTC.

V is TRBV6-5 and J is TRBJ1-1; D is unclear. Germline lookup yields CDR1 MNHEY and CDR2 SVGAGI. The length of the CDR3 is 13 residues. V dropped 8 bases and J dropped 0 bases, with 10 bases sitting between them. The CDR3 DNA is TGTGCCAGCTACGTCACTCTGAACACTGAAGCTTTCTTT. Its protein product is CASYVTLNTEAFF.

The chain carries TRBV6-5 and TRBJ1-6; 7 bases match TRBD1. After removal of 8 bases from V and 7 bases from J, the junction contained 8 bases not matched to a gene. Germline lookup yields CDR1 MNHEY and CDR2 SVGAGI. The CDR3 sequence is 14 residues long. The CDR3 nucleotides read TGTGCCAGCGGTAGTGGGACAGAGAATTCACCCCTCCACTTT. It specifies CASGSGTENSPLHF.

This clone was observed once. The V gene is TRBV6-5, the J gene TRBJ1-1; D possibly corresponds to TRBD1 (5 bases). V lost 6 bases to trimming and J lost 0 bases, with 11 bases between them. The CDR3 has 14 residues. Germline V gene data show CDR1 as MNHEY and CDR2 as SVGAGI. CDR3 DNA sequence: TGTGCCAGCAGCATGGACACCATGAACACTGAAGCTTTCTTT. Its protein is CASSMDTMNTEAFF.

V is TRBV10-3 and J is TRBJ1-2, with a possible D match to TRBD1 (6 bases). Germline values: CDR1 ENHRY, CDR2 SYGVKD. The CDR3 contains 17 residues. V was shortened by 10 bases and J by 4 bases, with 28 bases between the two germline ends. The CDR3 sequence: CATYRDRIESQAYGYTF. CDR3 sequence (DNA): TGTGCCACCTACAGGGACCGAATCGAGTCGCAAGCCTATGGCTACACCTTC.

The chain recombines TRBV13 with TRBJ2-2, with D tentatively TRBD1 (5 bases). Between the trimmed V and J ends, which lost 5 bases and 2 bases, there was a span of 12 bases. There are 15 residues in the CDR3. Per the germline V gene, CDR1 is PRHDT and CDR2 is FYEKMQ (reference sequence). The CDR3 protein is CASSDGAENTGELFF. For the CDR3, the DNA is TGTGCCAGCAGCGATGGGGCAGAAAACACCGGGGAGCTGTTTTTT.

This clone was counted a few times. This CDR3 reads CASSVDGTGGTTNEKLFF. As DNA, the CDR3 is TGTGCCAGCAGCGTAGACGGGACAGGGGGCACCACTAATGAAAAACTGTTTTTT. The chain joins TRBV9 to TRBJ1-4; 12 positions agree with TRBD1. V was pared by 0 bases and J by 2 bases, with 5 bases of the junction left unmatched. CDR3 length equals 18 residues. Looked up from germline, CDR1 is SGDLS and CDR2 is YYNGEE.

This clone was counted a single time. The J gene is TRBJ1-2, the V gene TRBV5-1; D ambiguous. V gave up 4 bases and J gave up 6 bases, with 19 bases separating them. Looked up from germline, CDR1 is SGHRS and CDR2 is YFSETQ. The CDR3 loop spans 15 amino acids. CDR3 loop: CASSPNDGSTNGYTF. The CDR3 DNA follows: TGCGCCAGCAGCCCTAACGATGGTAGCACGAATGGCTACACCTTC.

V usage is TRBV13 and J usage is TRBJ1-2; TRBD1 might be the D (6 bases). The CDR3 totals 15 residues. In germline, CDR1 is PRHDT, CDR2 FYEKMQ (reference sequence). V lost 5 bases to trimming and J lost 3 bases, with 16 bases between them. CDR3 DNA: TGTGCCAGCAGCCGTTCCCTCAGGGGCGACTATGGCTACACCTTC. Amino acids: CASSRSLRGDYGYTF. The full variable domain, its missing parts supplied by reference TRBV13 and TRBJ1-2, is AAGVIQSPRHLIKEKRETATLKCYPIPRHDTVYWYQQGPGQDPQFLISFYEKMQSDKGSIPDRFSAQQFSDYHSELNMSSLELGDSALYFCASSRSLRGDYGYTFGSGTRLTVV.

V and J are TRBV5-6 and TRBJ1-5; 9 bases align to TRBD1. Germline CDR1 and CDR2: SGHDT and YYEEEE. The CDR3 has 15 residues. Trimming removed 4 bases from V and 4 bases from J; junction bases left unmatched: 6. CDR3 nucleotides: TGTGCCAGCAGCAAAACCGGGACAGGGAATCAGCCCCAGCATTTT. This translates into CASSKTGTGNQPQHF.

The V and J genes are TRBV9 and TRBJ1-2, with 8 nucleotides matching TRBD1. The length of the CDR3 is 15 residues. The J segment lost 9 bases and the V segment lost 0 bases, leaving 10 bases of the junction unmatched. The germline CDR1 and CDR2 sequences are SGDLS and YYNGEE. The DNA for the CDR3 is TGTGCCAGCAGCGTAGGCCCCGGGACAGGAGGGAGCTACACCTTC. This sequence encodes CASSVGPGTGGSYTF.

This clone was detected only a few times. The genes are TRBV27 and TRBJ1-2, with 9 bases lining up with TRBD1. This CDR3 is 18 amino acids long. Trimming at V came to 2 bases and at J to 9 bases, leaving 19 bases not matched to a gene. Germline CDR1 MNHEY, CDR2 SMNVEV (reference sequence). This chain's CDR3 is CASSLRPYSGTGTESYTF. CDR3 sequence (DNA): TGTGCCAGCAGTTTACGGCCCTACTCCGGGACAGGGACGGAAAGCTACACCTTC.

The rearrangement joins TRBV6-5 to TRBJ2-5; D gene uncertain. The CDR3 totals 14 residues. The germline V and J ends were trimmed by 0 bases and 0 bases, with 5 bases remaining between them. Germline CDR1 and CDR2: MNHEY and SVGAGI. This CDR3 is CASSYSRDQETQYF. The CDR3 region has the DNA TGTGCCAGCAGTTACTCGAGAGACCAAGAGACCCAGTACTTC.

The chain couples TRBV6-5 to TRBJ2-7, with D perhaps TRBD2 (7 bases). Trimming cost V 7 bases and J 4 bases, with 20 bases left between them. There are 15 residues in the CDR3. Germline V gives CDR1 MNHEY, CDR2 SVGAGI. The CDR3 sequence is CASNWWGGAGYEQYF. The DNA of the CDR3 is TGTGCCAGCAACTGGTGGGGGGGCGCGGGATACGAGCAGTACTTC.

This chain links TRBV7-8 with TRBJ2-7, with no clear D. The CDR3 runs 16 residues. The germline CDR1 and CDR2 sequences are SGHVS and FQNEAQ. V lost 1 base, J lost 6 bases, and 19 bases lay in between. CDR3 in DNA: TGTGCCAGCAGCTTAGGAACGACGGCCTTGCGAGGCGAGCAGTACTTC. It encodes CASSLGTTALRGEQYF.